Listed here is a single T cell receptor beta chain. The antigen is not known. This specimen comes from a study of post-analysis software for immune sequencing data. Study information: Relapsing-remitting, secondary progressive and progressive-relapsing courses of multiple sclerosis were included. Notes on the study in general: Significantly lower normalized Chao1 diversity was found in patients with multiple sclerosis relative to controls. Elevated frequency relative to controls characterized four to six TRBV segments in patients, TRBV5-6, TRBV5-1 and TRBV20-1 among them.

This CDR3 comprises 15 residues. Germline assignment: CDR1 ENHRY and CDR2 SYGVKD. The germline V and J ends were trimmed by 10 bases and 7 bases, with 25 bases remaining between them. Prepared TCR beta cDNA libraries contained unique molecular identifiers. Once about 0.95 to 10 million T cells were used, some 500,000 cDNA molecules resulted. TCRdb itself ran the PCR reads through MiXCR, one entry per CDR3 protein. The sample carries hundreds of thousands of distinct CDR3 sequences, less than 35% recorded once. The source of this sequence is a girl under 18 with multiple sclerosis. The chain combines TRBV10-3 with TRBJ1-2; D uncertain. Sequencing was done on a sample of blood. CDR3 nucleotides: TGTGCCACCTCGTTTCAGGAAGGCGGCTCGGGTGGCTACACCTTC. It codes for CATSFQEGGSGGYTF.